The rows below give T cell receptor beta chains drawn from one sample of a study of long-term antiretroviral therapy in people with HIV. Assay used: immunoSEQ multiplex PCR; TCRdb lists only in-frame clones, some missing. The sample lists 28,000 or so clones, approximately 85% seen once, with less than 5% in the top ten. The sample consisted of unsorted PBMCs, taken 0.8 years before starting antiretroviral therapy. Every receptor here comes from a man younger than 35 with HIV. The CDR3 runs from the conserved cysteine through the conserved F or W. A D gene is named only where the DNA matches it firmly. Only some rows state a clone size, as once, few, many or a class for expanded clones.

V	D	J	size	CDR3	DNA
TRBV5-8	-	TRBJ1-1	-	CASSFLPANTEAFF	TGTGCCAGCAGCTTTTTACCGGCGAACACTGAAGCTTTCTTT
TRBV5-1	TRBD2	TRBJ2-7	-	CASRGGASYEQYF	TGCGCCAGCCGGGGGGGGGCCTCCTACGAGCAGTACTTC
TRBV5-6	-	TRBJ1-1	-	CASSSRAANTEAFF	TGTGCCAGCAGCTCCCGGGCCGCGAACACTGAAGCTTTCTTT
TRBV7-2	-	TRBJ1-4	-	CASSWGREEKLFF	TGTGCCAGCAGCTGGGGGCGGGAGGAAAAACTGTTTTTT
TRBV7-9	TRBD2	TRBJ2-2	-	CASRTRGASGNTAPGELFF	TGTGCCAGCAGAACTCGCGGGGCTAGCGGGAATACAGCCCCCGGGGAGCTGTTTTTT
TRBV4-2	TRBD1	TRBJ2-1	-	CASSQGTGSGEQFF	TGTGCCAGCAGCCAAGGGACAGGGAGTGGTGAGCAGTTCTTC
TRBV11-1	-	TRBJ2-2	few	CASSRSRTPGELFF	TGTGCCAGCAGCCGATCACGGACCCCCGGGGAGCTGTTTTTT
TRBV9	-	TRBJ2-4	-	CASSALGLDSKNIQYF	TGTGCCAGCAGCGCCCTCGGCCTGGACAGCAAAAACATTCAGTACTTC
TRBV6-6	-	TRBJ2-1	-	CASSAGLINNEQFF	TGTGCCAGCAGTGCTGGACTGATCAACAATGAGCAGTTCTTC
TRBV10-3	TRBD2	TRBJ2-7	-	CATSGGHEQYF	TGTGCCACCTCGGGAGGGCACGAGCAGTACTTC
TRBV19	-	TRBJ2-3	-	CASSITFSPTDTQYF	TGTGCCAGTAGTATAACCTTTTCGCCGACAGATACGCAGTATTTT
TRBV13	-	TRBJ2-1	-	CASSDYMRAYNEQFF	TGTGCCAGCAGCGACTATATGAGGGCGTACAATGAGCAGTTCTTC
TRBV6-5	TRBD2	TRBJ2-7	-	CATSAESSGSYEQYF	TGTGCCACTAGCGCGGAGTCTAGCGGGAGCTACGAGCAGTACTTC
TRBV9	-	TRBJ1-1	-	CASSERGGKGPTEAFF	TGTGCCAGCAGCGAGAGGGGGGGGAAGGGGCCCACTGAAGCTTTCTTT
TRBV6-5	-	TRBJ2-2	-	CASSRLGRTGELFF	TGTGCCAGCAGCAGACTCGGTAGGACCGGGGAGCTGTTTTTT
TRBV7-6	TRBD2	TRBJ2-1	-	CASNKLAGAFGEQFF	TGTGCCAGCAACAAACTAGCGGGAGCTTTTGGGGAGCAGTTCTTC
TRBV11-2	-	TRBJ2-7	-	CASSLGRVGEQYF	TGTGCCAGCAGCTTAGGACGGGTTGGAGAGCAGTACTTC
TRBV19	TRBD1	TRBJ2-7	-	CASMDRGYEQYF	TGTGCCAGTATGGACAGGGGCTACGAGCAGTACTTC
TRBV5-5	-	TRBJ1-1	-	CASSLAASRAEAFF	TGTGCCAGCAGCTTGGCAGCCTCAAGAGCTGAAGCTTTCTTT
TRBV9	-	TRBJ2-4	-	CASSVGVLGDIQYF	TGTGCCAGCAGCGTAGGGGTCCTGGGGGACATTCAGTACTTC
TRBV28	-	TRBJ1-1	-	CASSFSRNTEAFF	TGTGCCAGCAGTTTCAGCCGGAACACTGAAGCTTTCTTT
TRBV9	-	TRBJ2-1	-	CASSEDPNSYNEQFF	TGTGCCAGCAGCGAGGACCCGAACTCCTACAATGAGCAGTTCTTC
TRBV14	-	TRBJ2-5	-	CASSPRGGLLKTQYF	TGTGCCAGCAGCCCCCGCGGTGGACTTCTAAAGACCCAGTACTTC
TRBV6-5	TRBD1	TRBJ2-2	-	CASNRGQVGELFF	TGTGCCAGCAACAGGGGGCAGGTCGGGGAGCTGTTTTTT
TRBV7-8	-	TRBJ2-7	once	CASSQGTGPQYF	TGTGCCAGCAGCCAAGGGACCGGGCCCCAGTACTTC
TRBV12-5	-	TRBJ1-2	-	CASGPDGLYGYTF	TGTGCTAGTGGCCCTGACGGTCTCTATGGCTACACCTTC
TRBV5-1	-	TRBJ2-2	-	CASRTAPNTGELFF	TGCGCCAGCAGAACCGCGCCGAACACCGGGGAGCTGTTTTTT
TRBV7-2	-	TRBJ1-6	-	CASRPVGGNNSPLHF	TGTGCCAGCAGACCTGTAGGGGGAAACAATTCACCCCTCCACTTT
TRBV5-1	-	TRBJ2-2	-	CASSVGGGGTGELFF	TGCGCCAGCAGCGTTGGAGGGGGGGGTACCGGGGAGCTGTTTTTT
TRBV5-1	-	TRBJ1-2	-	CASSPPDTGHGGYTF	TGCGCCAGCAGCCCCCCCGATACAGGGCACGGTGGCTACACCTTC
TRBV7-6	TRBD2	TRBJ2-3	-	CASSRLAVADTQYF	TGTGCCAGCAGCAGGCTAGCGGTTGCAGATACGCAGTATTTT
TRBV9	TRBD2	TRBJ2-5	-	CASSVTSGREETQYF	TGTGCCAGCAGCGTGACTAGCGGGAGGGAAGAGACCCAGTACTTC
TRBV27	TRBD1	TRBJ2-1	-	CASRKPGQGVNEQFF	TGTGCCAGCAGAAAGCCGGGACAGGGGGTCAATGAGCAGTTCTTC
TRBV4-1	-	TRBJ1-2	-	CASSLKEARESSGYTF	TGCGCCAGCAGCCTCAAAGAGGCCAGGGAGTCTTCTGGCTACACCTTC
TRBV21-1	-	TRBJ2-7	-	CASSKEERGPAYEQYF	TGTGCCAGCAGCAAAGAGGAAAGGGGGCCCGCCTACGAGCAGTACTTC
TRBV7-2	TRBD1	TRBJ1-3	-	CASSLDRAPGNTIYF	TGTGCCAGCAGCCTCGACAGGGCACCTGGAAACACCATATATTTT
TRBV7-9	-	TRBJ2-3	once	CASSLAMGRTDTQYF	TGTGCCAGCAGCTTAGCTATGGGCCGCACAGATACGCAGTATTTT
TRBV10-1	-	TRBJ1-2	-	CASRQAGRRGYTF	TGCGCCAGCAGACAGGCGGGGAGGAGAGGCTACACCTTC
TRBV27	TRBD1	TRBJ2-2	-	CASNSDRANTGELFF	TGTGCCAGCAATTCCGACAGGGCGAACACCGGGGAGCTGTTTTTT